Below, one T cell receptor (beta chain) is given with its context. The repertoire was sequenced with immunoSEQ multiplex PCR; TCRdb's copy has only in-frame clones and lacks some. The table includes approximately 390,000 clones, about 87% detected once. The age range of participants was 18 to 89 years, with residence in fewer than 25 US areas. Assignments of participants to cohorts depended upon their own reported clinical history. Recovered status in Cohort 3 required two negative PCRs, clearance, or symptom resolution. The data belong to a study of blood T cell repertoires in COVID-19. As for the study in general: Acute and convalescent COVID-19 specimens originated in the United States, Italy and Spain.

The germline V gene has CDR1 SEHNR and CDR2 FQNEAQ (reference sequence). The CDR3 spans 15 residues. Trimming shortened V by 2 bases and J by 0 bases, and 7 bases separated the two germline ends. The chain employs TRBV7-9 and TRBJ2-2; D unresolved. Sequencing input: PBMCs or T cells enriched from blood (not recorded which). The receptor was isolated from a woman between 45 and 60 years old who had recovered from COVID-19. The CDR3 nucleotides are TGTGCCAGCAGCTTAATCAGGCCGAACACCGGGGAGCTGTTTTTT. Translating gives CASSLIRPNTGELFF.